This TCR beta chain was retrieved from a study of T cell responses to AZD1222 COVID-19 vaccine (dated by TCRdb to the early 2020s). For the wider study: TCR sequencing covered 233 trial participants: 207 given two doses of AZD1222 and 26 given two doses of MenACWY control vaccine. Enrollment into the trials was organized by age into subgroups of 18-55, 56-69 and 70-plus years, and those subgroups contained roughly 140, 27 and 60 TCR-sequenced participants, respectively. Results and caveats for the whole study, not just this receptor: Participants were mostly white British and included more females than males, and it was suggested by the authors that clonal diversity may have been underestimated. After two AZD1222 doses, spike-specific TCR breadth and depth were significantly higher than at day 0 and than in MenACWY recipients. The 56-69-year group was small, and its depth increase did not reach significance, likely because of low power. Nearly half of unique spike-specific TCRs reportedly recognized epitopes outside regions mutated in the B.1.351 and B.1.1.7 variants. No day 14 peak-response samples were available, so repertoires were characterized only after the peak T cell response. Conclusions about previously exposed vaccinees were limited because only six AZD1222 recipients were SARS-CoV-2 seropositive at baseline. The vaccine-associated CD4 TCRs covered the entire spike protein, and the dominant responses fell in regions 160-218 and 743-854.

Looking up the germline V gene yields CDR1 MGHRA and CDR2 YSYEKL. Its CDR3 holds 15 amino acids, cysteine through phenylalanine. The retained sequence is limited to the CDR3, 45 bases, with the frame set at the first base. Compared with germline, V lacks 4 bases and J lacks 9 bases; bases without a gene match: 7. The time point label, read with the paper, signifies: about 28 days (+/-7) after the second vaccine dose. AZD1222 recipients given second doses at about 4 weeks or at about 12 weeks were pooled, since spike-specific TCR depth and breadth were not found to differ between the two schedules. Samples from vaccinated people were obtained from the UK trials COV001 and COV002, which included a single-blind randomized controlled phase 2/3 trial of AZD1222 (ChAdOx1 nCoV-19) in healthy adults. For TCRbeta chain sequencing, PBMC samples from trial participants were taken at day 0 and at day 28 after the second dose.

Worth noting for this clone: Its antigen remains unidentified. Base qualities were left out, and no much larger clone turns up one base away.

The CDR3 regions of human TCRbeta chains were analyzed by immunosequencing. The authors' analysis ran thus. Repertoire TCRs were checked for matches against a reference library of SARS-CoV-2-specific TCRs that had been generated using the MIRA antigen-specificity platform. Breadth was defined as the fraction of unique TCRs that were SARS-CoV-2-associated, and depth was defined as the fraction of total T cells that were SARS-CoV-2-associated. Using the MIRA data, each spike-specific TCR was assigned both to the spike region to which the TCR was reactive and to a CD4 or CD8 class. Log10-transformed breadth and depth values were compared by one-way ANOVA with Sidak's multiple comparisons tests. TCRdb stores this immuneACCESS table with in-frame sequences only. Part of the clones is absent; in the studies checked, under half of the shortfall reflects unresolved V genes, and no reason is known for the rest. That table is the source of V, J and clone size, and D and trimming were worked out from the DNA. The sample table shows fewer than 100,000 clones, and 87% are seen once. Jointly, the top ten make up approximately 10% of the sample.

The rearrangement joined TRBV4-1 to TRBJ1-6; 9 bases in between match TRBD1. The sequencing used peripheral blood, collected 28 days after the second AZD1222 dose. The sequence was obtained from an adult who received the AZD1222 COVID-19 vaccine. CDR3 sequence: CASSPRTGVGSPLHF. The DNA sequence follows: TGCGCCAGCAGCCCCAGGACAGGGGTGGGTTCACCCCTCCACTTT.